What follows is one TCR beta chain and its context. The data stem from a study of T cell responses to AZD1222 COVID-19 vaccine. Generated by immunoSEQ multiplex PCR, the TCRdb table keeps only in-frame clones and is missing some. Of 150,000 or so clones listed, 85% to 95% are singletons. Germline values: CDR1 SNHLY, CDR2 FYNNEI. With 1 base removed from V and 15 bases from J, the gap between germline ends came to 13 bases. CDR3 length: 12 residues. The chain has TRBV2 and TRBJ2-1; no firm D call. This receptor was taken from an adult who received the AZD1222 COVID-19 vaccine. Sequencing was performed on peripheral blood, taken 28 days after the second AZD1222 dose. The chain's CDR3 is CASSEGGPGLFF. Here the CDR3 DNA reads TGTGCCAGCAGTGAAGGAGGTCCCGGTCTGTTCTTC.